The T cell receptor beta chain under discussion was sequenced for a study of blood T cells in healthy people across ages. Study-wide points: Higher diversity and more naive CD4+ cells were features of long-lived donors, compared to aged donors.

A second 7 to 11 cycle PCR used barcoded and J-beta primers. TCRdb fed the 5' RACE reads into MiXCR, producing one record per CDR3 protein. The sample comprises more than 1.4 million distinct CDR3 sequences, 35% to 45% of which are singletons, and less than 8% rests with the top ten. This clonotype was recorded a few times. The antigen is unknown. The sample taken for sequencing was blood. This sequence was found in a woman between 18 and 29 years old in good health.

The CDR3 reads CSVVTGIYGYTF. Here the CDR3 DNA reads TGCAGCGTTGTTACAGGGATCTATGGCTACACCTTC. V gene TRBV29-1 combines with J gene TRBJ1-2; a possible D gene is TRBD1 (6 bases). This CDR3 has 12 amino acids. Trimming cost V 4 bases and J 4 bases, with 10 bases left between them. Germline V gives CDR1 SQVTM, CDR2 ANQGSEA.